The 19 T cell receptor beta chains in this list originate from one sample, sequenced in a study of OX40 agonist ivuxolimab in advanced cancers. Clones were read by immunoSEQ multiplex PCR, and TCRdb kept only the in-frame ones, dropping some. This sample has roughly 50,000 clones, with about 91% found just once. Source: CD4+ or CD8+ T cells sorted from blood, taken in a trial of the OX40 agonist ivuxolimab. Receptors originate from an adult with an advanced solid tumor such as melanoma, head and neck, liver or kidney cancer.

The V gene is TRBV9, the J gene TRBJ2-2, with 10 bases aligning to TRBD2. Looked up from germline, CDR1 is SGDLS and CDR2 is YYNGEE. V shed 4 bases, J shed 3 bases, and the junction held 9 bases outside the gene matches. The CDR3 runs to 17 residues. CDR3: CASSSEGTSVYTGELFF. The CDR3 nucleotides are TGTGCCAGCAGCTCTGAGGGGACTAGCGTTTACACCGGGGAGCTGTTTTTT.

The V call is TRBV6-1, the J call TRBJ1-1; D gene unclear. Trimming took off 6 bases at V and 1 base at J, with 12 bases between the two ends. The CDR3 has 14 residues. Germline CDR1 reads MNHNS; CDR2 reads SASEGT. The CDR3 is CASSALAGNTEAFF. The CDR3 DNA is TGTGCCAGCAGCGCCTTAGCGGGGAACACTGAAGCTTTCTTT.

V is TRBV6-5 and J is TRBJ1-6, with TRBD1 as a possible D gene (5 bases). The CDR3 covers 14 residues. Germline V CDR1 and CDR2: MNHEY, SVGAGI. The V end lost 6 bases, the J end lost 9 bases, and 15 bases lay between the germline ends. The CDR3 protein is CASRPSNGGSPLHF. The CDR3, as DNA: TGTGCCAGCAGACCGTCAAACGGGGGTTCACCCCTCCACTTT.

The rearrangement links TRBV28 to TRBJ2-1; D not certain. This CDR3 is 16 amino acids long. V dropped 5 bases and J dropped 1 base, with 15 bases sitting between them. CDR1 and CDR2 (germline): MDHEN, SYDVKM. The CDR3 is CASSTAESLSYNEQFF. The CDR3 DNA is TGTGCCAGCAGTACCGCAGAAAGCCTTTCCTACAATGAGCAGTTCTTC.

The rearrangement uses TRBV10-3 and TRBJ2-7, with 9 bases lining up with TRBD1. V lost 3 bases to trimming and J lost 5 bases; unmatched junction nucleotides: 5. This CDR3 is built from 14 residues. Germline CDR1 ENHRY, CDR2 SYGVKD. The CDR3 loop reads CAISEPGQGDEQYF. The CDR3, as DNA: TGTGCCATCAGTGAACCGGGACAGGGCGACGAGCAGTACTTC.

The rearrangement uses TRBV27 and TRBJ2-3; 9 bases line up with TRBD2. The CDR3 is 17 residues long. V gave up 2 bases and J gave up 0 bases; unmatched junction bases: 6. CDR1 and CDR2 (germline): MNHEY, SMNVEV (reference sequence). The CDR3 coding sequence is TGTGCCAGCAGTTTACGGGTAGCGGGGGCGAGCACAGATACGCAGTATTTT. This gives the protein CASSLRVAGASTDTQYF.

The V call is TRBV13, the J call TRBJ2-1; TRBD2 matches 9 bases. The CDR3 contains 14 residues. Germline CDR1 and CDR2: PRHDT and FYEKMQ (reference sequence). Trimming removed 7 bases from V and 1 base from J; junction bases left unmatched: 2. In nucleotides, the CDR3 is TGTGCCAGCAACCTAGCGGGATCCTACAATGAGCAGTTCTTC. Encoded protein: CASNLAGSYNEQFF.

The chain employs TRBV7-3 and TRBJ2-3; possibly TRBD2 for D (5 bases). This CDR3 is 16 amino acids long. Germline CDR1 SGHTA, CDR2 FQGTGA. Trimming cost V 2 bases and J 4 bases, with 16 bases left between them. The CDR3 region has the DNA TGTGCCAGCAGCTTAGAGGGCCTAGTGATAGCAGATACGCAGTATTTT. Translation gives CASSLEGLVIADTQYF. Together with reference TRBV7-3 and TRBJ2-3, the CDR3 gives the full variable domain: GAGVSQTPSNKVTEKGKYVELRCDPISGHTALYWYRQSLGQGPEFLIYFQGTGAADDSGLPNDRFFAVRPEGSVSTLKIQRTERGDSAVYLCASSLEGLVIADTQYFGPGTRLTVL.

This chain links TRBV27 with TRBJ2-5, with no clear D. Trimming took off 2 bases at V and 3 bases at J, with 13 bases between the two ends. This CDR3 spans 15 amino acids. The germline CDR1 and CDR2 sequences are MNHEY and SMNVEV (reference sequence). CDR3 nucleotide sequence: TGTGCCAGCAGTTTAAGTCCTTCGGCAGAAGAGACCCAGTACTTC. This codes for CASSLSPSAEETQYF.

A single count supports this clone. This chain connects TRBV28 to TRBJ1-1; a weak D match, TRBD1 (6 bases). Germline-derived CDR1 and CDR2 are MDHEN and SYDVKM. V gave up 6 bases and J gave up 3 bases, with 14 bases separating them. CDR3 length equals 14 residues. CDR3 nucleotide sequence: TGTGCCAGCAGACTCCAGGGGACCTACACTGAAGCTTTCTTT. Amino acids: CASRLQGTYTEAFF.

V usage is TRBV7-9 and J usage is TRBJ1-5, with 10 nucleotides matching TRBD1. The CDR3 runs 15 residues. The ends lost 1 base at V and 5 bases at J; junction bases unmatched: 2. Per germline, CDR1 SEHNR and CDR2 FQNEAQ (reference sequence). The CDR3 protein is CASSLGQGADQPQHF. CDR3 DNA: TGTGCCAGCAGCTTAGGACAGGGGGCGGATCAGCCCCAGCATTTT.

The J gene is TRBJ1-1, the V gene TRBV11-2, with no clear D. Germline-derived CDR1 and CDR2 are SGHAT and FQNNGV. This CDR3 comprises 15 residues. Deletions cut 6 bases from V and 3 bases from J, with 17 bases between. The CDR3 loop reads CASRTERSADTEAFF. CDR3 DNA sequence: TGTGCCAGCAGAACAGAAAGGTCCGCGGACACTGAAGCTTTCTTT.

The rearrangement joins TRBV6-5 to TRBJ2-1, with a tentative D call TRBD2 (5 bases). This CDR3 has 14 amino acids. V lost 0 bases to trimming and J lost 11 bases, with 14 bases between them. Germline V lookup: CDR1 MNHEY, CDR2 SVGAGI. The CDR3 nucleotides read TGTGCCAGCAGTTACTCGTCATCGGGGTATAAGCAGTTCTTC. It is translated as CASSYSSSGYKQFF.

The chain couples TRBV11-2 to TRBJ2-1; D possibly corresponds to TRBD1 (5 bases). Germline-derived CDR1 and CDR2 are SGHAT and FQNNGV. V was trimmed by 5 bases and J by 7 bases, leaving 15 bases between them. The CDR3 has 14 amino acids. CDR3 sequence (DNA): TGTGCCAGCAGCCCCAGTGGGGCGGTGAATGAGCAGTTCTTC. This gives the protein CASSPSGAVNEQFF.

The gene calls are TRBV11-1 and TRBJ2-5, with D possibly TRBD2 on 5 matching bases. The CDR3 length is 15 residues. The germline gives CDR1 SGHAT, CDR2 FQDESV (reference sequence). Trimming removed 5 bases at V and 1 base at J, with 14 bases between. This CDR3 is CASSPWETPQETQYF. In DNA form, the CDR3 reads TGTGCCAGCAGCCCGTGGGAGACACCCCAAGAGACCCAGTACTTC.

The rearrangement uses TRBV25-1 and TRBJ1-2; TRBD1 matches at 8 bases. Per germline, CDR1 MGHDK and CDR2 SYGVNS. CDR3 size: 11 residues. J was trimmed by 13 bases and V by 4 bases; bases with no gene match: 5. In DNA form, the CDR3 reads TGTGCCAGCAGTGCCGGACAGGGCCTCACCTTC. It specifies CASSAGQGLTF.

The V and J genes are TRBV19 and TRBJ2-7, with D tentatively TRBD2 (6 bases). The V end lost 3 bases, the J end lost 3 bases, and 12 bases lay between the germline ends. Per the germline V gene, CDR1 is LNHDA and CDR2 is SQIVND (reference sequence). This CDR3 is built from 14 residues. CDR3 in amino acids: CASSIGGALYEQYF. The CDR3 coding sequence is TGTGCCAGTAGTATCGGCGGGGCCCTCTACGAGCAGTACTTC.

The table lists this clone with a few counts. V gene TRBV30 combines with J gene TRBJ1-1, with 7 bases fitting TRBD1. Unmatched junction bases numbered 9, after V lost 2 bases and J lost 3 bases. The CDR3 has 15 residues. Per germline, CDR1 GTSNPN and CDR2 SVGIG (reference sequence). The CDR3: CAWSPSSRGYTEAFF. CDR3 in DNA: TGTGCCTGGAGTCCTTCGTCCAGGGGGTACACTGAAGCTTTCTTT.

The chain has TRBV11-2 and TRBJ2-7; 9 bases map to TRBD1. The trim removed 7 bases at V and 2 bases at J, leaving 3 bases unmatched. The CDR3 is 13 amino acids. Germline V CDR1 and CDR2: SGHAT, FQNNGV. The chain's CDR3 is CASTWTGAYEQYF. The DNA for the CDR3 is TGTGCCAGCACTTGGACAGGGGCCTACGAGCAGTACTTC.